The 23 T cell receptor beta chains below were found in one sample sequenced in a study of molecular identifiers for immune sequencing clone quantification. TCRdb redid the calling of the PCR reads with MiXCR, one entry per CDR3 protein. Among more than 85,000 distinct CDR3 sequences listed, roughly a third were seen once. What was sequenced was naive CD8+ T cells from blood, with Jurkat cell RNA spiked in. Described subset: FACS-sorted CD8+CD4-CCR7+CD45RA+ naive T cells. The receptors here all came from a human donor in good health. Some libraries in this study had Jurkat cell RNA spiked in.

Concerning this clonotype: Germline and junction disagree at one end, which may indicate a read error. The CDR3 nucleotides read TGTGCCTCCCAGTTTAGGGGGAGCTCCTACAATGAACAGTTCTTC. Its translation: CASQFRGSSYNEQFF. The gene calls are TRBV27 and TRBJ2-1; D may be TRBD1 (6 bases). The CDR3 sequence is 15 residues long. Per the germline V gene, CDR1 is MNHEY and CDR2 is SMNVEV (reference sequence).

This clonotype turned up a few times. Since a much larger clone is just one base distant, this may be a read error. The chain uses TRBV28 and TRBJ2-3, with D perhaps matching TRBD2 (6 bases). CDR1 and CDR2 (germline): MDHEN, SYDVKM. The CDR3 is 14 residues long. With 3 bases removed from V and 4 bases from J, the gap between germline ends came to 11 bases. The CDR3 reads CASSFVAGPDTQYF. The DNA of the CDR3 is TGTGCCAGCAGTTTTGTGGCGGGGCCAGATACGCAGTATTTT.

This clonotype was recorded many times. The V and J genes are TRBV29-1 and TRBJ2-7, with unresolved D. The CDR3 spans 10 residues. Germline assignment: CDR1 SQVTM and CDR2 ANQGSEA. The V gene lost 6 bases and the J gene lost 3 bases, with 6 bases spanning the gap. The CDR3 bases are TGCAGCGTGCTCGACTACGAGCAGTACTTC. It encodes CSVLDYEQYF.

This clonotype was counted only a few times. The chain couples TRBV7-9 to TRBJ2-7, with 9 bases identical to TRBD2. V shed 4 bases and J 5 bases; nucleotides not matched to a gene: 12. The CDR3 is made up of 16 amino acids. Germline CDR1 reads SEHNR; CDR2 reads FQNEAQ (reference sequence). CDR3 region: CASSSPLSGSRHEQYF. CDR3 sequence (DNA): TGTGCCAGCAGCTCCCCACTTAGCGGGAGCCGGCACGAGCAGTACTTC.

V and J are TRBV6-1 and TRBJ2-1, with D hard to call. V was shortened by 7 bases and J by 8 bases, with 15 bases between the two germline ends. Per the germline V gene, CDR1 is MNHNS and CDR2 is SASEGT. This CDR3 spans 13 amino acids. DNA of the CDR3: TGTGCCAGCACCAGCCCCCTATACGATGAGCAGTTCTTC. Its protein product is CASTSPLYDEQFF.

The sample holds many counts of this clonotype. The J gene is TRBJ2-7, the V gene TRBV4-3; D might be TRBD2 (5 bases). The CDR3 runs 14 residues. The germline gives CDR1 LGHNA, CDR2 YSLEER. V was pared by 0 bases and J by 2 bases, with 8 bases between. The CDR3 coding sequence is TGCGCCAGCAGCCAAGAGGACGGGACCTACGAGCAGTACTTC. Its translation is CASSQEDGTYEQYF.

The chain links TRBV6-6 to TRBJ2-3; D is possibly TRBD1 or TRBD2 (5 bases each). CDR1 is MNHNY and CDR2 is SVGAGI in the germline V gene (reference sequence). V lost 7 bases, J lost 3 bases, and 14 bases lay in between. The CDR3 sequence is 14 residues long. The DNA for the CDR3 is TGTGCCAGCACCAGGGCACTAGGGACAGATACGCAGTATTTT. Translation gives CASTRALGTDTQYF.

This clonotype was observed a few times. The chain combines TRBV28 with TRBJ2-2; 7 bases line up with TRBD1. V was pared by 1 base and J by 0 bases, with 17 bases of the junction left unmatched. Per the germline V gene, CDR1 is MDHEN and CDR2 is SYDVKM. This CDR3 has 21 residues. The CDR3 protein is CASSLFAGTDLYIANTGELFF. The CDR3 DNA is TGTGCCAGCAGTTTATTTGCCGGGACAGACCTTTACATCGCGAACACCGGGGAGCTGTTTTTT.

The table lists this clonotype with many counts. This chain connects TRBV23-1 to TRBJ2-7; 9 bases line up with TRBD1. TRBV23-1 is an ORF, with its function uncertain. V dropped 8 bases and J dropped 0; count of bases not matched to a gene: 2. The CDR3 contains 13 residues. CDR3 residues: CASDRGFSYEQYF. CDR3 nucleotides: TGCGCCAGCGACAGGGGGTTCTCCTACGAGCAGTACTTC.

A remark on this clonotype: A much bigger clone sits one base away, suggesting this may be a read error. The chain uses TRBV2 and TRBJ2-5; perhaps D is TRBD1 or TRBD2 (6 bases each). The CDR3 is 16 amino acids. V lost 8 bases, J lost 1 base, and 20 bases lay in between. Germline V gene lookup returns CDR1 SNHLY and CDR2 FYNNEI. CDR3 loop: CASRQGTGGSQETQYF. CDR3 coding DNA: TGTGCCAGCCGGCAGGGGACTGGAGGTTCCCAAGAGACCCAGTACTTC.

The chain recombines TRBV12-3 or TRBV12-4 with TRBJ2-5; 11 bases map to TRBD1. CDR3 length: 15 amino acids. The V segment lost 6 bases and the J segment 5 bases; nucleotides outside the gene matches: 8. The CDR3 coding sequence is TGTGCCAGCAGATCAAGGACAGGGGGCATTGAGACCCAGTACTTC. The encoded protein is CASRSRTGGIETQYF.

This clonotype was recorded at least ten times. V gene TRBV4-2 combines with J gene TRBJ2-3; unclear D gene. This CDR3 contains 14 residues. The germline V gene has CDR1 LGHNA and CDR2 YNFKEQ. Trimming left V 1 base short and J 3 bases short, with 8 bases between. The CDR3 DNA reads as TGTGCCAGCAGCCAAGTGGAGTCGACAGATACGCAGTATTTT. As protein: CASSQVESTDTQYF.

On this clonotype itself: A much larger clone differs by one base, so this may be a read error. Here the CDR3 DNA reads TGTGCCAGCTCCGAAGGAGGAGGGGGGGAGACCCAGTACTTC. It translates to CASSEGGGGETQYF. This chain uses TRBV12-3 or TRBV12-4 with TRBJ2-5, with D perhaps given as TRBD1 or TRBD2 (6 bases each). There are 14 residues in the CDR3. The ends were cut back, 8 bases at V and 5 bases at J, with 18 bases in the middle.

This clonotype was counted ten times or more. This rearrangement joins TRBV7-6 to TRBJ2-5; no definite D call. This CDR3 region has 13 residues. V was cut by 5 bases and J by 3 bases, with 10 bases left in between. Germline CDR1 reads SGHVS; CDR2 reads FNYEAQ. The CDR3 nucleotides are TGTGCCAGCAGCCCAGTTGGGGAAGAGACCCAGTACTTC. Encoded protein: CASSPVGEETQYF.

This clonotype was seen repeatedly, ten times or more. The J gene is TRBJ2-7, the V gene TRBV28; D gene unclear. V was cut by 4 bases and J by 3 bases, with 22 bases left in between. CDR1 is MDHEN and CDR2 is SYDVKM in the germline V gene. The CDR3 length is 17 residues. The CDR3 DNA reads TGTGCCAGCAGTTCCCCAGGTCTTGGGGAAAGTCTCTACGAGCAGTACTTC. Translating it yields CASSSPGLGESLYEQYF.

The rearrangement links TRBV7-8 to TRBJ2-7, with a possible D match to TRBD2 (5 bases). Germline V CDR1 and CDR2: SGHVS, FQNEAQ. The V gene lost 2 bases and the J gene lost 6 bases, with 8 bases spanning the gap. This CDR3 region has 12 residues. CDR3 amino acids: CASSLPGSEQYF. The CDR3 nucleotides are TGTGCCAGCAGCTTACCGGGGTCCGAGCAGTACTTC.

This clonotype was counted between two and nine times. The gene calls are TRBV9 and TRBJ2-2; D unclear. The ends were cut back, 3 bases at V and 5 bases at J, with 11 bases in the middle. CDR1 and CDR2 (germline): SGDLS, YYNGEE. This CDR3 region has 14 residues. CDR3 nucleotides: TGTGCCAGCAGCGCATCCGATGGTACCGGGGAGCTGTTTTTT. This encodes CASSASDGTGELFF.

The table lists this clonotype with a few counts. V usage is TRBV19 and J usage is TRBJ2-3; tentatively, D is TRBD2 (5 bases). Per the germline V gene, CDR1 is LNHDA and CDR2 is SQIVND (reference sequence). V lost 1 base, J lost 0 bases, and 11 bases lay in between. The CDR3 is 16 residues long. The DNA of the CDR3 is TGTGCCAGTAGTATAGGGGTACGGGGAAGCACAGATACGCAGTATTTT. This sequence encodes CASSIGVRGSTDTQYF.

Turning to this clonotype: A clone one base away is much larger, so this may be a read error. The V and J genes are TRBV12-3 or TRBV12-4 and TRBJ2-6, with D unresolved. The CDR3 loop spans 14 amino acids. The CDR3 region is CVSSDISGANVLTF. CDR3 DNA sequence: TGTGTCAGCAGTGACATCTCTGGGGCCAACGTCCTGACTTTC.

The chain carries TRBV20-1 and TRBJ2-1; weak D call: TRBD2 (6 bases). The CDR3 covers 14 residues. Trimming removed 6 bases from V and 3 bases from J, with 15 bases in between. Germline loops: CDR1 DFQATT, CDR2 SNEGSKA (reference sequence). The CDR3 nucleotides read TGCAGTGCGAGGGACTCGAGCTACTACAATGAGCAGTTCTTC. It yields the protein CSARDSSYYNEQFF.

The CDR3 loop reads CASSYDSFAGELFF. The CDR3 region has the DNA TGTGCCAGCAGTTACGACAGCTTCGCCGGGGAGCTGTTTTTT. The genes are TRBV6-5 and TRBJ2-2; TRBD1 is a possible D gene (5 bases). The CDR3 contains 14 residues. Per the germline V gene, CDR1 is MNHEY and CDR2 is SVGAGI. Trimming took 2 bases from V and 6 from J, leaving 10 bases between them.

In the case of this clonotype: A read error is likely, as this CDR3 ends without the conserved phenylalanine or tryptophan. The genes are TRBV9 and TRBJ2-7, with D uncertain. The CDR3 extends over 16 amino acids. V lost 3 bases and J lost 0, with 16 bases in between. The germline gives CDR1 SGDLS, CDR2 YYNGEE. The CDR3: CASSEGLSTSSYEQYI. CDR3 coding DNA: TGTGCCAGCAGCGAAGGGCTATCGACGTCCTCCTACGAGCAGTACATC.

This clonotype appeared a few times. The chain has TRBV7-8 and TRBJ2-1; D is possibly TRBD1 or TRBD2 (5 bases each). Per the germline V gene, CDR1 is SGHVS and CDR2 is FQNEAQ. The V and J ends lost 1 base and 0 bases respectively, with 7 bases between them. This CDR3 is built from 15 residues. CDR3 nucleotides: TGTGCCAGCAGCTTAGGGGGGAACTCCTACAATGAGCAGTTCTTC. Its protein product is CASSLGGNSYNEQFF.